Below are 4 T cell receptor beta chains sequenced from a single sample in a study of siplizumab effects on memory and regulatory T cells. Clones were sequenced by immunoSEQ multiplex PCR, and TCRdb holds only the in-frame ones, with some missing. The sample carries tens of thousands of clones, 80% to 95% recorded once. The source material was CD8+ T cells sorted from blood. The receptors shown here come from a human donor in good health.

V is TRBV11-3 and J is TRBJ1-1; D remains ambiguous. Trimming took off 6 bases at V and 1 base at J, with 9 bases between the two ends. The CDR3 length is 13 residues. Looked up from germline, CDR1 is SGHNT and CDR2 is YENEEA. CDR3 DNA: TGTGCCAGCAGGATTGGAGAGAACACTGAAGCTTTCTTT. Translation gives CASRIGENTEAFF.

V is TRBV28 and J is TRBJ1-5; D unclear. V gave up 6 bases and J gave up 2 bases, with 11 bases separating them. This CDR3 has 14 residues. The germline gives CDR1 MDHEN, CDR2 SYDVKM. The CDR3 is CASSADTGNQPQHF. CDR3 bases: TGTGCCAGCAGCGCCGACACCGGCAATCAGCCCCAGCATTTT. Based on the CDR3 plus reference TRBV28 and TRBJ1-5, the full variable domain is DVKVTQSSRYLVKRTGEKVFLECVQDMDHENMFWYRQDPGLGLRLIYFSYDVKMKEKGDIPEGYSVSREKKERFSLILESASTNQTSMYLCASSADTGNQPQHFGDGTRLSIL.

The chain links TRBV27 to TRBJ2-7; maybe TRBD1 (5 bases). Germline V CDR1 and CDR2: MNHEY, SMNVEV (reference sequence). The CDR3 has 13 residues. The V gene lost 3 bases and the J gene lost 5 bases, with 11 bases spanning the gap. The CDR3 protein is CASSLGRAHEQYF. As DNA, the CDR3 is TGTGCCAGCAGTTTGGGCAGGGCCCACGAGCAGTACTTC.

The chain couples TRBV30 to TRBJ1-5; 7 nucleotides line up with TRBD1. The V segment lost 1 base and the J segment 0 bases; nucleotides outside the gene matches: 3. The germline V gene has CDR1 GTSNPN and CDR2 SVGIG (reference sequence). CDR3 length equals 15 residues. This CDR3 is CAWSEGAGSNQPQHF. CDR3 DNA sequence: TGTGCCTGGAGTGAGGGGGCGGGTAGCAATCAGCCCCAGCATTTT.